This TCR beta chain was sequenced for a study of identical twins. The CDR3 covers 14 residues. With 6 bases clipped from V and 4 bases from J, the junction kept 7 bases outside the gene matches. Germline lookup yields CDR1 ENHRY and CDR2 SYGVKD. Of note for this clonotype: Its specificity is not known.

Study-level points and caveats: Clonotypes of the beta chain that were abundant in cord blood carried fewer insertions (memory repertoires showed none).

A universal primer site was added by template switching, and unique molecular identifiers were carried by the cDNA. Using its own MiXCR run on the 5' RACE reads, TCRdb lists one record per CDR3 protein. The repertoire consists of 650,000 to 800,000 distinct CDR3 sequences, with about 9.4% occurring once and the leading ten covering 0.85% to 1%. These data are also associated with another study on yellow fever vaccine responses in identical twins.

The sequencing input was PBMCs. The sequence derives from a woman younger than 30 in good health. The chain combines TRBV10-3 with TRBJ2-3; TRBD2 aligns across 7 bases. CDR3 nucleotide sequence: TGTGCCATCAGGGCGGGCCGGGAGGCAGATACGCAGTATTTT. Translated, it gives CAIRAGREADTQYF.